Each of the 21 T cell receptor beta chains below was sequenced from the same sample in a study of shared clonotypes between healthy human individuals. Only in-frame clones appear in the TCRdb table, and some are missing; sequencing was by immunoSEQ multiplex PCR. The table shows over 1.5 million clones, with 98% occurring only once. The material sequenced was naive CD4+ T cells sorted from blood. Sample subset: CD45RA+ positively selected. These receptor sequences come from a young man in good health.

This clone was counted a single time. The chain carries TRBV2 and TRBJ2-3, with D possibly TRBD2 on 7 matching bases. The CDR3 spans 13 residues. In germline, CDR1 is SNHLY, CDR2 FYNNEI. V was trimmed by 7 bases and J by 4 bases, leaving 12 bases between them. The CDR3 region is CASNGGPPDTQYF. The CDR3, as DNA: TGTGCCAGCAACGGGGGGCCCCCAGATACGCAGTATTTT. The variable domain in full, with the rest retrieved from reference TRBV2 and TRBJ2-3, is EPEVTQTPSHQVTQMGQEVILRCVPISNHLYFYWYRQILGQKVEFLVSFYNNEISEKSEIFDDQFSVERPDGSNFTLKIRSTKLEDSAMYFCASNGGPPDTQYFGPGTRLTVL.

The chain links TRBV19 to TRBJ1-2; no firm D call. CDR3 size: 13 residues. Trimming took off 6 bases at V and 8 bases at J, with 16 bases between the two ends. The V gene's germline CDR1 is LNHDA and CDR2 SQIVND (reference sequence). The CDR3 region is CASRGANMGGYTF. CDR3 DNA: TGTGCCAGTAGAGGAGCCAACATGGGGGGCTACACCTTC.

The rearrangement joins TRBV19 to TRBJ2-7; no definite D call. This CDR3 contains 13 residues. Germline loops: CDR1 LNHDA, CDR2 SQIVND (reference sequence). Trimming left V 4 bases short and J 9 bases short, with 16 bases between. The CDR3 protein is CASSKQALSVQYF. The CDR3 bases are TGTGCCAGTAGTAAGCAGGCCCTCTCCGTGCAGTACTTC.

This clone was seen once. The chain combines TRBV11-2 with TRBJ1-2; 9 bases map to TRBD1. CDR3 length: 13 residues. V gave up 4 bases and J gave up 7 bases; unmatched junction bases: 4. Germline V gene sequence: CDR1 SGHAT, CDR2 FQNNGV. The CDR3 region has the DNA TGTGCCAGCAGCTGGGACAGGGCTGGTGGCTACACCTTC. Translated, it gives CASSWDRAGGYTF.

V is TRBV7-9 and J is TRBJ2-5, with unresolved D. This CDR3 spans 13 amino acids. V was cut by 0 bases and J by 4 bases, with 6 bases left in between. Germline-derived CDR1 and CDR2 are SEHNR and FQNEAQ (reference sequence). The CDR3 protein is CASSLAPGETQYF. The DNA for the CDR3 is TGTGCCAGCAGCTTAGCCCCTGGAGAGACCCAGTACTTC. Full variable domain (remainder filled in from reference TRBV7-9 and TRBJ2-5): DTGVSQNPRHKITKRGQNVTFRCDPISEHNRLYWYRQTLGQGPEFLTYFQNEAQLEKSRLLSDRFSAERPKGSFSTLEIQRTEQGDSAMYLCASSLAPGETQYFGPGTRLLVL.

The CDR3, as DNA: TGTGCCAGCAGCAAATTTAAAAGTTACGAGCAGTACTTC. Amino acid sequence: CASSKFKSYEQYF. The V call is TRBV21-1, the J call TRBJ2-7. TRBV21-1 is labeled a pseudogene. The CDR3 is 13 residues long.

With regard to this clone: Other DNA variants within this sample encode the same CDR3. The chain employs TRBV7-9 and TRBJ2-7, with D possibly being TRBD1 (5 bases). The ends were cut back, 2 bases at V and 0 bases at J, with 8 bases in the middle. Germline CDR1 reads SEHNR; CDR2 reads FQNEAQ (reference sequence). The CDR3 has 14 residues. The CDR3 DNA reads TGTGCCAGCAGCTTACAGGGCGACTCCTACGAGCAGTACTTC. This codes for CASSLQGDSYEQYF.

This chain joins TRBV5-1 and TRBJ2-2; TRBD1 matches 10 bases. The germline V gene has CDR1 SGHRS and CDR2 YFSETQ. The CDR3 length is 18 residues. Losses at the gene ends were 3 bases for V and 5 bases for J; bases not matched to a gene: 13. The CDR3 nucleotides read TGCGCCAGCAGCTCCCGGGACAGGGGCGCCACCAATACCGGGGAGCTGTTTTTT. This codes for CASSSRDRGATNTGELFF.

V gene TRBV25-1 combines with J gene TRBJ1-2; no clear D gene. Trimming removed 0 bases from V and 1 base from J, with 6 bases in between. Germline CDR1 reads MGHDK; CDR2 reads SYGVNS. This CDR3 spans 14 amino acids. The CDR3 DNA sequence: TGTGCCAGCAGTGAATATGGGGTTAACTATGGCTACACCTTC. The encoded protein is CASSEYGVNYGYTF.

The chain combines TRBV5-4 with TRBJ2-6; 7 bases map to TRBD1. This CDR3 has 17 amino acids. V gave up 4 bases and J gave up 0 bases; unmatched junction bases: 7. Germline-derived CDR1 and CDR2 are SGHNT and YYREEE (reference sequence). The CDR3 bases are TGTGCCAGCAGCCACCCGGGACAGCTCTCTGGGGCCAACGTCCTGACTTTC. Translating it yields CASSHPGQLSGANVLTF.

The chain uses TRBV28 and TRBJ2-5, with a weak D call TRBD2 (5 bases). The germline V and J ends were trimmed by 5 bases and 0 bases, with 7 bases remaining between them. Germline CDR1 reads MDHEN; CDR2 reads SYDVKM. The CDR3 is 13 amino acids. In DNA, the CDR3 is TGTGCCAGCAGTCGGACTCACCAAGAGACCCAGTACTTC. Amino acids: CASSRTHQETQYF.

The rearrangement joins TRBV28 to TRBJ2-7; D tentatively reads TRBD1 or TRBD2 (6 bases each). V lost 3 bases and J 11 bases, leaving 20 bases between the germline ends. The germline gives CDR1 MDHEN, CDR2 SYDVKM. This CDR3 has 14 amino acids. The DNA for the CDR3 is TGTGCCAGCAGTTTTATCGGGGGCGGTCCGTACGAGTACTTC. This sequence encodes CASSFIGGGPYEYF.

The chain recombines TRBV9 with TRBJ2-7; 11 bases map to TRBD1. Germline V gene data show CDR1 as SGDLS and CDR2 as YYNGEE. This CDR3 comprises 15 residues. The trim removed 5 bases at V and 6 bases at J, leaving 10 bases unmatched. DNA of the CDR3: TGTGCCAGCAGTACCATCCCCGGGACAGGGGGCGAGCAGTACTTC. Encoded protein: CASSTIPGTGGEQYF.

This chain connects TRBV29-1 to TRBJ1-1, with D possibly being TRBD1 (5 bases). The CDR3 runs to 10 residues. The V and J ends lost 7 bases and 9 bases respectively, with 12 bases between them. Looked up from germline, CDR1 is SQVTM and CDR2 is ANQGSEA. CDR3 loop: CSGTNRKAFF. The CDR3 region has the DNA TGCAGCGGTACTAACAGGAAAGCTTTCTTT.

This chain's CDR3 is CASSRRSNYGYTF. The CDR3 DNA sequence: TGTGCCAGCAGCCGGAGATCTAACTATGGCTACACCTTC. V usage is TRBV7-9 and J usage is TRBJ1-2; D is unclear. V was cut by 5 bases and J by 0 bases, with 7 bases left in between. Germline V CDR1 and CDR2: SEHNR, FQNEAQ (reference sequence). The CDR3 sequence is 13 residues long.

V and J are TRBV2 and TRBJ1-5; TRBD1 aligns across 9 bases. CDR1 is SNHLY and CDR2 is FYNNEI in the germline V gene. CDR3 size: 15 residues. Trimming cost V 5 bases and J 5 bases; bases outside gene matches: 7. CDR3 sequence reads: CASSKLTGGDQPQHF. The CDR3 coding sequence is TGTGCCAGCAGTAAGCTGACAGGGGGGGATCAGCCCCAGCATTTT.

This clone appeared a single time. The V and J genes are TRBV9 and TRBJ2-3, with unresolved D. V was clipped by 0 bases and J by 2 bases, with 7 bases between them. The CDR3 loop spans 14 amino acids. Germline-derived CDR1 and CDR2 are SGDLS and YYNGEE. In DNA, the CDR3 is TGTGCCAGCAGCGTAGAAACTAACACAGATACGCAGTATTTT. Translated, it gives CASSVETNTDTQYF.

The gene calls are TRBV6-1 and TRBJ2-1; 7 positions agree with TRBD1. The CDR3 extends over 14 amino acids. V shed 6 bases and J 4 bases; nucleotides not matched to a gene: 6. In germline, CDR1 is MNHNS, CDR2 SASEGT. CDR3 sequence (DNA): TGTGCCAGCAGCCCGGACAGGAGATACAATGAGCAGTTCTTC. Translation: CASSPDRRYNEQFF.

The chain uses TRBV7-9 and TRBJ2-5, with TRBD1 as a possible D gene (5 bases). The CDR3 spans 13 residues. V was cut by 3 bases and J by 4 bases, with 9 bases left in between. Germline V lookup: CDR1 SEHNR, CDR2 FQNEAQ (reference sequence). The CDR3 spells CASSLSGIETQYF. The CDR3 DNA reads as TGTGCCAGCAGCTTGTCAGGGATAGAGACCCAGTACTTC. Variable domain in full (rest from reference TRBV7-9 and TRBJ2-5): DTGVSQNPRHKITKRGQNVTFRCDPISEHNRLYWYRQTLGQGPEFLTYFQNEAQLEKSRLLSDRFSAERPKGSFSTLEIQRTEQGDSAMYLCASSLSGIETQYFGPGTRLLVL.

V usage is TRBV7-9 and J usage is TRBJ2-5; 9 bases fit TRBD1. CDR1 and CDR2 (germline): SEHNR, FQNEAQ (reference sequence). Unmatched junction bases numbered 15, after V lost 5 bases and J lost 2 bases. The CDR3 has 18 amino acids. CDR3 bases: TGTGCCAGCAGCCGTGGGACAGGGTCCCGAAACTCGCAAGAGACCCAGTACTTC. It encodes CASSRGTGSRNSQETQYF. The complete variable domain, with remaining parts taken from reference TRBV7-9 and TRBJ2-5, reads DTGVSQNPRHKITKRGQNVTFRCDPISEHNRLYWYRQTLGQGPEFLTYFQNEAQLEKSRLLSDRFSAERPKGSFSTLEIQRTEQGDSAMYLCASSRGTGSRNSQETQYFGPGTRLLVL.

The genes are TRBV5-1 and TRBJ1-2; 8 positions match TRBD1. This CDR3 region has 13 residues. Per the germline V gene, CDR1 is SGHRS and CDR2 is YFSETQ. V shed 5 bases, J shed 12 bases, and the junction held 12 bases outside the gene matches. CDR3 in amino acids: CASSSAGQAFHTF. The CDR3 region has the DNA TGCGCCAGCAGTTCCGCGGGACAGGCTTTTCACACCTTC.